The 18 T cell receptor beta chains below were found in one sample sequenced in a study of shared clonotypes between healthy human individuals. Some clones are missing from TCRdb's copy, which holds only in-frame ones; the method was immunoSEQ multiplex PCR. The top ten clones hold over 1% of a sample with 1.6 million or so clones, roughly 95% of them seen once. The specimen sequenced was naive CD4+ T cells sorted from blood. Subset: CD45RA+ positively selected. These receptors all stem from a man aged 30 to 45 in good health.

The J gene is TRBJ2-5, the V gene TRBV18; D remains ambiguous. The germline V gene encodes CDR1 KGHSH and CDR2 LQKENI. This CDR3 region has 17 residues. V lost 1 base and J 2 bases, leaving 17 bases between the germline ends. The CDR3 DNA sequence: TGTGCCAGCTCACCACTTCCTTCAGTTTCACCTCAAGAGACCCAGTACTTC. The encoded protein is CASSPLPSVSPQETQYF.

This clone has only a few counts. This sample includes further DNA sequences coding for the same CDR3. The chain employs TRBV10-3 and TRBJ1-1; D is undetermined. The CDR3 covers 13 residues. Per germline, CDR1 ENHRY and CDR2 SYGVKD. The V gene lost 3 bases and the J gene lost 1 base, with 6 bases spanning the gap. The CDR3 is CAISDGRNTEAFF. The DNA for the CDR3 is TGTGCCATCAGTGACGGACGGAACACTGAAGCTTTCTTT.

The chain recombines TRBV19 with TRBJ1-2, with unresolved D. The V gene's germline CDR1 is LNHDA and CDR2 SQIVND (reference sequence). The germline V and J ends were trimmed by 7 bases and 0 bases, with 3 bases remaining between them. This CDR3 comprises 11 residues. This CDR3 is CASTANYGYTF. The CDR3 DNA reads as TGTGCCAGTACAGCTAACTATGGCTACACCTTC.

The chain has TRBV6-9 and TRBJ2-7, with 7 nucleotides matching TRBD2. V was clipped by 3 bases and J by 0 bases; unmatched bases: 5. Germline CDR1 is MNHGY and CDR2 is SVAAGI. The CDR3 totals 15 residues. The CDR3 region has the DNA TGTGCCAGCAGTTACGCGGGAGCTACCTCCTACGAGCAGTACTTC. Translated, it gives CASSYAGATSYEQYF.

The V call is TRBV6-1, the J call TRBJ2-1; 14 nucleotides line up with TRBD2. This CDR3 has 15 amino acids. The germline CDR1 and CDR2 sequences are MNHNS and SASEGT. V lost 6 bases to trimming and J lost 9 bases; unmatched junction nucleotides: 7. Written as DNA, the CDR3 is TGTGCCAGCAGGACTAGCGGGAGGGAAACAGGTGAGCAGTTCTTC. Protein: CASRTSGRETGEQFF.

This clone was seen a single time. CDR3 nucleotides: TGTGCCAGCATCGCCGGAGGGAACTATGGCTACACCTTC. The encoded protein is CASIAGGNYGYTF. This sequence joins TRBV6-1 and TRBJ1-2, with unresolved D. The ends were cut back, 7 bases at V and 2 bases at J, with 11 bases in the middle. The CDR3 runs to 13 residues. Germline V gene lookup returns CDR1 MNHNS and CDR2 SASEGT.

This clone was counted a few times. This chain connects TRBV10-1 to TRBJ1-2, with D possibly TRBD1 on 5 matching bases. This CDR3 spans 13 amino acids. From germline, CDR1 is WNHNN and CDR2 SYGVQD (reference sequence). The V and J ends lost 0 bases and 6 bases respectively, with 8 bases between them. The CDR3 region is CASSESREDGYTF. The DNA of the CDR3 is TGCGCCAGCAGTGAGTCCAGGGAGGATGGCTACACCTTC.

The gene calls are TRBV7-3 and TRBJ2-7; tentatively, D is TRBD2 (6 bases). CDR1 and CDR2 from the germline V gene are SGHTA and FQGTGA. Trimming shortened V by 2 bases and J by 3 bases, and 8 bases separated the two germline ends. CDR3 length: 13 amino acids. CDR3 sequence reads: CASSLVGGYEQYF. In nucleotides, the CDR3 is TGTGCCAGCAGCTTAGTCGGGGGCTACGAGCAGTACTTC.

About this clone: The identical CDR3 is also encoded by other nucleotide sequences in the sample. The chain employs TRBV7-2 and TRBJ1-1; D is perhaps TRBD1 (5 bases). V lost 1 base and J lost 1, with 10 bases in between. This CDR3 has 15 amino acids. Germline CDR1 SGHTA, CDR2 FQGNSA. The CDR3 region is CASSLVGTGNTEAFF. CDR3 nucleotide sequence: TGTGCCAGCAGCTTAGTGGGGACGGGGAACACTGAAGCTTTCTTT.

A word on this clone: The same CDR3 also results from other DNA sequences found in this sample. This chain links TRBV5-1 with TRBJ1-1; 7 bases align to TRBD1. With V trimmed by 5 bases and J by 1 base, 5 bases remained unmatched. Germline values: CDR1 SGHRS, CDR2 YFSETQ. The CDR3 sequence is 14 residues long. DNA for the CDR3: TGCGCCAGCAGTCCTGACAGGGCGAACACTGAAGCTTTCTTT. As protein: CASSPDRANTEAFF. Full variable domain (outside the CDR3, taken from reference TRBV5-1 and TRBJ1-1): KAGVTQTPRYLIKTRGQQVTLSCSPISGHRSVSWYQQTPGQGLQFLFEYFSETQRNKGNFPGRFSGRQFSNSRSEMNVSTLELGDSALYLCASSPDRANTEAFFGQGTRLTVV.

This clone appeared once. The V and J genes are TRBV5-4 and TRBJ1-4; perhaps TRBD1 as D (5 bases). The germline V gene has CDR1 SGHNT and CDR2 YYREEE (reference sequence). The CDR3 runs to 12 residues. The ends were cut back, 0 bases at V and 16 bases at J, with 13 bases in the middle. As DNA, the CDR3 is TGTGCCAGCAGCTTGGCGGGGACCCATGCGTTTTTT. Translating it yields CASSLAGTHAFF.

The V call is TRBV10-2, the J call TRBJ2-3; D is possibly TRBD2 (6 bases). Deletions cut 8 bases from V and 2 bases from J, with 14 bases between. CDR3 length: 14 residues. CDR1 is WSHSY, CDR2 SAAADI, per germline. CDR3 in DNA: TGCGCCAGCCGGGACTTCTCGTTCACAGATACGCAGTATTTT. Protein product: CASRDFSFTDTQYF.

In DNA form, the CDR3 reads TGCAGTGCTAGAGGCGGCGAGCAGTACTTC. It translates to CSARGGEQYF. J is TRBJ2-7 and V is TRBV20-1; D gene uncertain. This CDR3 spans 10 amino acids. CDR1 DFQATT and CDR2 SNEGSKA come from the germline V gene (reference sequence). The V and J ends lost 1 base and 6 bases respectively, with 4 bases between them.

V gene TRBV7-2 combines with J gene TRBJ2-3; no reliable D call. The CDR3 loop spans 15 amino acids. The germline V gene encodes CDR1 SGHTA and CDR2 FQGNSA. Trimming took 2 bases from V and 2 from J, leaving 11 bases between them. CDR3 residues: CASSLLQRPTDTQYF. The CDR3 nucleotides are TGTGCCAGCAGCTTATTACAGAGGCCCACAGATACGCAGTATTTT. The full variable domain, its missing parts supplied by reference TRBV7-2 and TRBJ2-3, is GAGVSQSPSNKVTEKGKDVELRCDPISGHTALYWYRQSLGQGLEFLIYFQGNSAPDKSGLPSDRFSAERTGGSVSTLTIQRTQQEDSAVYLCASSLLQRPTDTQYFGPGTRLTVL.

The chain combines TRBV28 with TRBJ1-2; D is unclear. Germline V gene lookup returns CDR1 MDHEN and CDR2 SYDVKM. The germline V and J ends were trimmed by 9 bases and 7 bases, with 9 bases remaining between them. There are 10 residues in the CDR3. CDR3 DNA: TGTGCCAGTCGACGCGGTGGCTACACCTTC. Protein: CASRRGGYTF.

The V and J genes are TRBV11-2 and TRBJ2-3, with 9 nucleotides matching TRBD2. Germline loops: CDR1 SGHAT, CDR2 FQNNGV. The CDR3 runs to 16 residues. The V and J ends lost 5 bases and 6 bases, in that order; junction bases with no gene match: 12. The CDR3 is CASSPSLAGVSDTQYF. CDR3 sequence (DNA): TGTGCCAGCAGCCCATCGTTAGCGGGAGTGTCGGATACGCAGTATTTT.

The chain carries TRBV5-1 and TRBJ2-3; D is ambiguous. V lost 6 bases and J lost 0, with 11 bases in between. Germline V gives CDR1 SGHRS, CDR2 YFSETQ. This CDR3 region has 14 residues. The CDR3 nucleotides read TGCGCCAGCACCCAGGTTACGAGCACAGATACGCAGTATTTT. This translates into CASTQVTSTDTQYF.

The V and J genes are TRBV9 and TRBJ1-3, with D tentatively TRBD1 (5 bases). This CDR3 has 16 residues. The V end lost 4 bases, the J end lost 0 bases, and 14 bases lay between the germline ends. CDR1 is SGDLS, CDR2 YYNGEE, per germline. CDR3 sequence: CASSYGGAHSGNTIYF. The CDR3 region has the DNA TGTGCCAGCAGCTACGGAGGGGCGCACTCTGGAAACACCATATATTTT. Based on the CDR3 plus reference TRBV9 and TRBJ1-3, the full variable domain is DSGVTQTPKHLITATGQRVTLRCSPRSGDLSVYWYQQSLDQGLQFLIQYYNGEERAKGNILERFSAQQFPDLHSELNLSSLELGDSALYFCASSYGGAHSGNTIYFGEGSWLTVV.